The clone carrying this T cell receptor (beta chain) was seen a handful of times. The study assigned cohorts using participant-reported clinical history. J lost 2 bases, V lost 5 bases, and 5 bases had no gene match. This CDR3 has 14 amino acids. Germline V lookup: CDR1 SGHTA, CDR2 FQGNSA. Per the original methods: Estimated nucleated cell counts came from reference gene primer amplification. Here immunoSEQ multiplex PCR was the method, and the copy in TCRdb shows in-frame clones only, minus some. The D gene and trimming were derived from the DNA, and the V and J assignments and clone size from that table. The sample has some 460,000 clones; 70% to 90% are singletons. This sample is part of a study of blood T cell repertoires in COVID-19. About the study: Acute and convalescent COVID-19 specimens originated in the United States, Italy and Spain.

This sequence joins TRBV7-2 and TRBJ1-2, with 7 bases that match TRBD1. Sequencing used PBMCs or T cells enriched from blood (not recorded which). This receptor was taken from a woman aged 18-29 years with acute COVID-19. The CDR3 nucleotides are TGTGCCAGCAGCAGAGGGGGCCCGAACTATGGCTACACCTTC. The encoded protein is CASSRGGPNYGYTF.